This T cell receptor beta chain comes out of a study of T-cell reconstitution after alpha-beta-depleted transplantation in children listed by TCRdb under 2016. Study-level background: Using TCR repertoire profiling, the study followed T-cell immune reconstitution in a quantitative way in children after TCRalphabeta/CD19-depleted allogeneic hematopoietic cell transplantation. Results the study describes overall, beyond this receptor: In some patients, the high TCRbeta diversity seen at day 60 was put down to recipient T cells and intrathymic progenitors that had survived conditioning. The frequencies of hyperexpanded clones fell over the following months, and after one year, T-cell counts and TCRbeta diversity were mostly attributed to newly produced T cells. Apparently early alphabetaT-cell count recovery about two months after transplant reportedly relied on only several hundred rapidly expanded clones derived from non-depleted graft cells.

Counted from cysteine to phenylalanine, this CDR3 has 20 amino acids. The only DNA kept is the CDR3, 60 bases in frame from the first base. Taken from the germline V gene (reference sequence), the CDR1 and CDR2 loops are LGHDT and YNNKEL. V lost 4 bases and J lost 2 bases, and the count of bases not matched to a germline gene is 18. A word on this clonotype: The antigen this receptor binds is unknown. Base qualities are not at hand, and no much larger clone is one base apart.

The sample's treatment or condition, from its label and the paper: allogeneic hematopoietic cell transplantation with graft depleted of TCRalphabeta T cells and CD19 B cells. The children who served as transplant recipients had been given grafts of TCRalphabeta/CD19-depleted allogeneic hematopoietic cells. The library was produced with PCR. Sequencing relied on an Illumina HiSeq 2500. Molecular barcoding was employed in the preparation of TCR libraries, with unique molecular identifiers being used to normalize TCRbeta repertoire quantification. In-frame beta chains were kept once TCRdb had trimmed the public reads at Q25 with fastp and called clones with MiXCR. CDR3 protein sequences are deduplicated, and each keeps its most common genes and DNA. A total of 350,000 to 500,000 distinct CDR3 sequences appear in this sample, 43% of them only once. The top ten clones comprise 25% to 30% of the sample.

Rearrangement joined TRBV3-1 to TRBJ1-4; 8 of the junction bases match TRBD1. The material sequenced was PBMCs, taken before TCRalphabeta/CD19-depleted stem cell transplant. This receptor was identified in a girl between 2 and 10 years old with aplastic anemia, due to receive a stem cell transplant. The sequenced DNA: TGTGCCAGCAGCCCCGGTTGGGTGACAGGGGACTGGAGGACTAATGAAAAACTGTTTTTT. Its amino acids are CASSPGWVTGDWRTNEKLFF.